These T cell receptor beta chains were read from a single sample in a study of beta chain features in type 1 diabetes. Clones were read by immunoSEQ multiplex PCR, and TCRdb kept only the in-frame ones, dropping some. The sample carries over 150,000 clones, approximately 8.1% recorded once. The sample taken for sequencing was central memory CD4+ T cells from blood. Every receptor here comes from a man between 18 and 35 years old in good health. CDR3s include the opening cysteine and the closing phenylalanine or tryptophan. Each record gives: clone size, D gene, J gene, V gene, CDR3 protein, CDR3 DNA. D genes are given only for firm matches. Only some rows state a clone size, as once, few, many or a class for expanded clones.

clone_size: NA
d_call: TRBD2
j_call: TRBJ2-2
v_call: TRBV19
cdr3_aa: CASSIWTSGSLWLAGELFF
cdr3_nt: TGTGCCAGTAGTATTTGGACTAGCGGGAGCCTGTGGTTAGCCGGGGAGCTGTTTTTT

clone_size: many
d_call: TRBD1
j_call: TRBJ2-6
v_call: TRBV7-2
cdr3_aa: CATDREGSGANVLTF
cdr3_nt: TGTGCCACGGACAGGGAAGGCTCTGGGGCCAACGTCCTGACTTTC

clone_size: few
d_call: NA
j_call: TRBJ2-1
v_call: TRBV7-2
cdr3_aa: CASSLSGSSYNEQFF
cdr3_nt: TGTGCCAGCAGCTTAAGCGGTAGCTCCTACAATGAGCAGTTCTTC

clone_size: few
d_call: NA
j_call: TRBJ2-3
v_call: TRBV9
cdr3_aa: CASSVSTGPYSTDTQYF
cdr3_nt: TGTGCCAGCAGCGTATCAACAGGACCTTACAGCACAGATACGCAGTATTTT

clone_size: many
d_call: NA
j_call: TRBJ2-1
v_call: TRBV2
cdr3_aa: CASSPRVRGYNEQFF
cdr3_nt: TGTGCCAGCAGTCCGCGGGTACGGGGGTACAATGAGCAGTTCTTC

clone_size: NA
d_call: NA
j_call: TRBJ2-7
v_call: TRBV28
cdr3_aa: CASLDRSGYEQYF
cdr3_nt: TGTGCCAGCCTAGACAGGTCGGGGTACGAGCAGTACTTC

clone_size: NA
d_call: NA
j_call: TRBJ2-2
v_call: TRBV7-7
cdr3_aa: CASSLTEVAGELFF
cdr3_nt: TGTGCCAGCAGCTTAACAGAAGTGGCCGGGGAGCTGTTTTTT

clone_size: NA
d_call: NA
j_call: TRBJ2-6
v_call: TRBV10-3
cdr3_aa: CAISSGVGANVLTF
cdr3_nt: TGTGCCATCAGTTCAGGGGTCGGGGCCAACGTCCTGACTTTC

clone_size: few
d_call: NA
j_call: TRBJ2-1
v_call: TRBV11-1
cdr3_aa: CASSHRTGASNEQFF
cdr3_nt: TGTGCCAGCAGCCACAGAACTGGGGCCTCCAATGAGCAGTTCTTC

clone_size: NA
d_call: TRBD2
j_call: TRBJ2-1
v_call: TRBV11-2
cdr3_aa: CASSLEGREGYNEQFF
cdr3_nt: TGTGCCAGCAGCTTAGAGGGGCGGGAGGGATACAATGAGCAGTTCTTC

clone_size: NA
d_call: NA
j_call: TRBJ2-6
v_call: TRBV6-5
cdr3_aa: CASSLIGSGANVLTF
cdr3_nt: TGTGCCAGCAGCCTCATCGGCTCTGGGGCCAACGTCCTGACTTTC

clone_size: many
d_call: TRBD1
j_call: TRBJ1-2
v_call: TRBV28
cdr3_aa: CASSGQDRGYGYTF
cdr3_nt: TGTGCCAGCAGCGGACAGGACAGGGGGTATGGCTACACCTTC

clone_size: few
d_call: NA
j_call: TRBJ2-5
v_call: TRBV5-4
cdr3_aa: CASTQTGIETQYF
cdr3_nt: TGTGCCAGCACCCAAACAGGAATAGAGACCCAGTACTTC

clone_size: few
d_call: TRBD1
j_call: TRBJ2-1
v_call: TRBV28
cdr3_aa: CASRIGQGSSSEQFF
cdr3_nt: TGTGCCAGCAGAATCGGACAGGGGAGTTCTAGTGAGCAGTTCTTC

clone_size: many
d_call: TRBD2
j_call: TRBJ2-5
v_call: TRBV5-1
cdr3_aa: CASSEDGGMHQETQYF
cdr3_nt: TGCGCCAGCAGCGAAGACGGGGGGATGCACCAAGAGACCCAGTACTTC

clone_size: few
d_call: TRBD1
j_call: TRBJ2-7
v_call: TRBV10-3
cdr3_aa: CAISSGQGNYEQYF
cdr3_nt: TGTGCCATCAGCTCGGGACAGGGGAACTACGAGCAGTACTTC

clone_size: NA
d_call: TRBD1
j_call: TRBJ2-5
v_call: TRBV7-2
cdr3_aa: CASSRTGTGEETQYF
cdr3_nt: TGTGCCAGCAGCAGAACCGGGACAGGGGAAGAGACCCAGTACTTC